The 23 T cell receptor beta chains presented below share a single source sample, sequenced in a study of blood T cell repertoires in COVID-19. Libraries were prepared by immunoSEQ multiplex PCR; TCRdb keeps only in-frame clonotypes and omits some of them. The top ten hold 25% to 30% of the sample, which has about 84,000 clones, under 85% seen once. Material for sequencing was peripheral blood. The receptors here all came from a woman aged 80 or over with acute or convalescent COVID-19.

The CDR3 DNA sequence: TGCAGCGTCAGGGAATCCGGAAACACCATATATTTT. Translated, it gives CSVRESGNTIYF. The genes are TRBV29-1 and TRBJ1-3; D perhaps matches TRBD1 (5 bases). The CDR3 is made up of 12 amino acids. Between the trimmed V and J ends, which lost 6 bases and 4 bases, there was a span of 10 bases. From germline, CDR1 is SQVTM and CDR2 ANQGSEA. The whole variable domain, remainder taken from reference TRBV29-1 and TRBJ1-3, is SAVISQKPSRDICQRGTSLTIQCQVDSQVTMMFWYRQQPGQSLTLIATANQGSEATYESGFVIDKFPISRPNLTFSTLTVSNMSPEDSSIYLCSVRESGNTIYFGEGSWLTVV.

CDR3 protein: CASSPGQEQETQYF. The CDR3 DNA sequence: TGTGCCAGCAGCCCTGGACAGGAACAAGAGACCCAGTACTTC. This chain uses TRBV9 with TRBJ2-5; 7 bases agree with TRBD1. The germline gives CDR1 SGDLS, CDR2 YYNGEE. J was trimmed by 2 bases and V by 4 bases; bases with no gene match: 5. This CDR3 region has 14 residues.

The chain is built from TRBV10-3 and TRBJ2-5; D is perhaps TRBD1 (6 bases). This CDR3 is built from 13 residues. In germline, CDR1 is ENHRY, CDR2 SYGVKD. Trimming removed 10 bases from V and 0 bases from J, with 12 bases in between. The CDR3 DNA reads TGTGCCACCTCAAGGACAGACCAAGAGACCCAGTACTTC. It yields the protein CATSRTDQETQYF.

CDR3 nucleotides: TGTGCCAGCAGCCAACTCGGCGGGACAGATTACAATGAGCAGTTCTTC. It encodes CASSQLGGTDYNEQFF. The chain joins TRBV14 to TRBJ2-1; D is perhaps TRBD1 (7 bases). V dropped 2 bases and J dropped 4 bases, with 15 bases sitting between them. The length of the CDR3 is 16 residues. Germline V lookup: CDR1 SGHDN, CDR2 FVKESK.

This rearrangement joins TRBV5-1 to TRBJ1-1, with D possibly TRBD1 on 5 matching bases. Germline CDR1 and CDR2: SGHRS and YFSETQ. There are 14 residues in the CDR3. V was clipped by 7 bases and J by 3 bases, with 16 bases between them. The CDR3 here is CASGSGGLHTEAFF. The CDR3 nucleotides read TGCGCCAGCGGAAGCGGGGGTCTGCACACTGAAGCTTTCTTT. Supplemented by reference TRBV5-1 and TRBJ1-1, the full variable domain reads KAGVTQTPRYLIKTRGQQVTLSCSPISGHRSVSWYQQTPGQGLQFLFEYFSETQRNKGNFPGRFSGRQFSNSRSEMNVSTLELGDSALYLCASGSGGLHTEAFFGQGTRLTVV.

The CDR3 sequence is CASGGTPGYTEAFF. DNA for the CDR3: TGTGCCAGCGGCGGGACCCCGGGGTACACTGAAGCTTTCTTT. The J gene is TRBJ1-1, the V gene TRBV7-2, with TRBD1 as a possible D gene (5 bases). V was cut by 8 bases and J by 3 bases, with 16 bases left in between. Germline V gene sequence: CDR1 SGHTA, CDR2 FQGNSA. This CDR3 region has 14 residues. The full variable domain, completed using reference TRBV7-2 and TRBJ1-1, is GAGVSQSPSNKVTEKGKDVELRCDPISGHTALYWYRQSLGQGLEFLIYFQGNSAPDKSGLPSDRFSAERTGGSVSTLTIQRTQQEDSAVYLCASGGTPGYTEAFFGQGTRLTVV.

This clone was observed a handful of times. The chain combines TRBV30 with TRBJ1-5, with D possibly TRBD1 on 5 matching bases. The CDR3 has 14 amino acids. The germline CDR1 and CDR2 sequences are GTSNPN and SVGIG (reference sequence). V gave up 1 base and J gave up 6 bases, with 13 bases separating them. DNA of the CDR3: TGTGCCTGGAGTGCGACGACAGCGGGTCAGCCCCAGCATTTT. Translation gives CAWSATTAGQPQHF. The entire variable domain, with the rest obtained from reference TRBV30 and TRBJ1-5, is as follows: SQTIHQWPATLVQPVGSPLSLECTVEGTSNPNLYWYRQAAGRGLQLLFYSVGIGQISSEVPQNLSASRPQDRQFILSSKKLLLSDSGFYLCAWSATTAGQPQHFGDGTRLSIL.

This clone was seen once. The CDR3 sequence is CASSALMGATEAFF. The CDR3 DNA follows: TGTGCCAGCAGCGCCCTTATGGGGGCCACTGAAGCTTTCTTT. The chain recombines TRBV7-2 with TRBJ1-1; tentatively, D is TRBD1 (6 bases). This CDR3 has 14 amino acids. Trimming took off 5 bases at V and 4 bases at J, with 14 bases between the two ends. From germline, CDR1 is SGHTA and CDR2 FQGNSA.

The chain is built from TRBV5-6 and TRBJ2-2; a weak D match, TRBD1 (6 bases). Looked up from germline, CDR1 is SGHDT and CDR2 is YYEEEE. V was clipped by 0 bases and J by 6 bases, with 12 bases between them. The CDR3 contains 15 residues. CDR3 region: CASSLVYRAAGELFF. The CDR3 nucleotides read TGTGCCAGCAGCTTGGTTTACAGGGCCGCCGGGGAGCTGTTTTTT.

CDR3 in amino acids: CASSRDRGSSPLHF. The DNA for the CDR3 is TGTGCCAGCAGTCGGGACAGGGGAAGTTCACCCCTCCACTTT. The rearrangement joins TRBV7-2 to TRBJ1-6; 10 bases match TRBD1. The V gene's germline CDR1 is SGHTA and CDR2 FQGNSA. V lost 6 bases and J lost 9; bases outside the gene matches: 5. This CDR3 region has 14 residues.

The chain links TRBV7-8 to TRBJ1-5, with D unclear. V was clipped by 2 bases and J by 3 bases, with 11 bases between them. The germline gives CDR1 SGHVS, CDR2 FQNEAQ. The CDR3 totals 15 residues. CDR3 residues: CASSLTVGHNQPQHF. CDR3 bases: TGTGCCAGCAGCTTAACCGTTGGCCACAATCAGCCCCAGCATTTT. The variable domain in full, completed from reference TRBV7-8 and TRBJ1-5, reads GAGVSQSPRYKVAKRGQDVALRCDPISGHVSLFWYQQALGQGPEFLTYFQNEAQLDKSGLPSDRFFAERPEGSVSTLKIQRTQQEDSAVYLCASSLTVGHNQPQHFGDGTRLSIL.

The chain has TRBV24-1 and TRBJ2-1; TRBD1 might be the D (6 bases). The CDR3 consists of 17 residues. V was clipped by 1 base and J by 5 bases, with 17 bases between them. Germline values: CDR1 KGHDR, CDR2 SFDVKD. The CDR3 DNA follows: TGTGCCACCAGTGATTTCGGTGGGCAGGGGACAAACAATGAGCAGTTCTTC. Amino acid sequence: CATSDFGGQGTNNEQFF.

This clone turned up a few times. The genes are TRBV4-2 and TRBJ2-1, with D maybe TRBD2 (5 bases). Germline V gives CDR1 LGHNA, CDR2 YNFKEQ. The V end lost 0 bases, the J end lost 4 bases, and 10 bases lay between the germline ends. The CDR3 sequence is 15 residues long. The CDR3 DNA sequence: TGTGCCAGCAGCCAAGATTCCGGGGAGTACAATGAGCAGTTCTTC. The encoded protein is CASSQDSGEYNEQFF.

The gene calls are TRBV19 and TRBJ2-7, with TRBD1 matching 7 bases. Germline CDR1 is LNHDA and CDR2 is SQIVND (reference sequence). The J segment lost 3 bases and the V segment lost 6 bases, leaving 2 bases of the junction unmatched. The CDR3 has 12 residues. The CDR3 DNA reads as TGTGCCAGTAGGGGACAGAACTACGAGCAGTACTTC. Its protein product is CASRGQNYEQYF.

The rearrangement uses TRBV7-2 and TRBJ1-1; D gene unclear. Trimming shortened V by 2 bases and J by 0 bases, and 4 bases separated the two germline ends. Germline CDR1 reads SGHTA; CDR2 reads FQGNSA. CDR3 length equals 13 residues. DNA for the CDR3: TGTGCCAGCAGCTTATTCTTGAACACTGAAGCTTTCTTT. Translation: CASSLFLNTEAFF.

CDR3 nucleotide sequence: TGTGCCAGCAGCCTCCGCAACCCCAGGGGGCAAGCTTTCTTT. This gives the protein CASSLRNPRGQAFF. The V and J genes are TRBV7-2 and TRBJ1-1; 8 bases are a match to TRBD1. The CDR3 has 14 amino acids. The V gene's germline CDR1 is SGHTA and CDR2 FQGNSA. J gave up 9 bases and V 5 bases, and 11 bases lay outside the gene matches.

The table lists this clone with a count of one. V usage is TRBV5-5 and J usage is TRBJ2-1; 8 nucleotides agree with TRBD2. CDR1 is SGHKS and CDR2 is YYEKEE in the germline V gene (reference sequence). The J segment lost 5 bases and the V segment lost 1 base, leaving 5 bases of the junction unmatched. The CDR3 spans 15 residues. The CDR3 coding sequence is TGTGCCAGCAGCTTGAGCGGGAGTTCCCACAATGAGCAGTTCTTC. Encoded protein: CASSLSGSSHNEQFF.

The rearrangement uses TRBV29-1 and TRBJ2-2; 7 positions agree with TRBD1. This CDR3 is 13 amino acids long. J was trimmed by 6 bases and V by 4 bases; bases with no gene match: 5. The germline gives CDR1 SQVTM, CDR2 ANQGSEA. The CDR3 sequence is CSVGRQGSGELFF. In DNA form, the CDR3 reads TGCAGCGTTGGGCGACAGGGCTCCGGGGAGCTGTTTTTT.

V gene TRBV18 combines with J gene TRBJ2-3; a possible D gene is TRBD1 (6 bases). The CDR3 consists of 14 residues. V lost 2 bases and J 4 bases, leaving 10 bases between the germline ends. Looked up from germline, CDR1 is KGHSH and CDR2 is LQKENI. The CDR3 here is CASSPGQGPDTQYF. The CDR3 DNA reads TGTGCCAGCTCACCAGGTCAGGGGCCAGATACGCAGTATTTT.

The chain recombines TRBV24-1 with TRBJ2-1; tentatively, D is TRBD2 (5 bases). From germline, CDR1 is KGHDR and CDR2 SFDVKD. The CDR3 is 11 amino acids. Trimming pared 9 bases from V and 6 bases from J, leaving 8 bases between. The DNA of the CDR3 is TGTGCCACCGCCAGCGGCAATGAGCAGTTCTTC. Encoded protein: CATASGNEQFF.

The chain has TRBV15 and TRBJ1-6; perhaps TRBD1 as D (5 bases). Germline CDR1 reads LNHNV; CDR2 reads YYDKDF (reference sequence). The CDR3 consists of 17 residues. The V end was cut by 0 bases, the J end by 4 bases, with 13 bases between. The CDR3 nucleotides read TGTGCCACCAGCAGAGATAAGTCCGGGGGGTATAATTCACCCCTCCACTTT. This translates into CATSRDKSGGYNSPLHF.

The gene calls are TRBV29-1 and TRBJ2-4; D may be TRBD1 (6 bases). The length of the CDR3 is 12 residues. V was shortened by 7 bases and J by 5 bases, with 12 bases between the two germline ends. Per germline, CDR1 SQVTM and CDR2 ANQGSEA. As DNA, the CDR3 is TGCAGCGCTCAGGGGCCCGAAAACATTCAGTACTTC. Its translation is CSAQGPENIQYF.

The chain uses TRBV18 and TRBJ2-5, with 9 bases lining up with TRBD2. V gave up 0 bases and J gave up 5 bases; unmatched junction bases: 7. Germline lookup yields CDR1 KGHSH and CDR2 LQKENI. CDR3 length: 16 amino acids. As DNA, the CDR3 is TGTGCCAGCTCACCACCCACTAGCGGGCCCCGGGAGACCCAGTACTTC. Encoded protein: CASSPPTSGPRETQYF.